This T cell receptor beta chain was profiled in a study of cytomegalovirus exposure and HLA in healthy donors (dated by TCRdb to the late 2010s). Context from the whole study: In an earlier analysis of some 550 of the donors, under 300 Gb of sequence data and 95 million to 130 million unique TCR beta sequences from 150 million to 200 million T cells were reported. An early release that covered fewer than 750 HLA-typed donors contained 300 to 350 gigabases of sequencing data and tens of millions of unique TCR sequences. Of the approximately 400 genotyped donors, 81% fell in the genetic ancestry cluster associated with self-reported Caucasian donors. The study was designed to test whether signatures of past pathogen exposure could be identified by cataloging public T cell receptors. The study used immunosequencing to profile the T cell repertoires of hundreds of subjects and linked those repertoires to cytomegalovirus serostatus. Along with the roughly 610-subject first cohort, a separate validation cohort of some 130 different subjects was used. The study combined high-throughput TCR immunosequencing, statistical association of individual TCRs with disease status, and machine learning to predict cytomegalovirus infection status. In a later analysis, previously published TCR beta repertoires from more than 500 donors were re-analyzed and high-resolution HLA genotyping was added so that TCR occurrence patterns could be studied. Rather than drawing on any new phenotypic data, the later analysis identified candidate immune exposures from TCR beta sequences and the way those sequences occurred across donors. To decide whether each TCR beta V gene segment behaved as functional or pseudogenic, an earlier analysis of several hundred of the donors relied on high-throughput TCR beta sequencing. Donor age, sex, ethnicity and CMV serostatus were collected together with the repertoire data. A later genetic analysis took genome-wide SNP genotypes for about 55% of the 666 donors and used that subset as a discovery cohort. Every repertoire in the discovery cohort had been generated on one and the same sequencing platform. HLA typing covered class I and class II loci at four-digit resolution. The number of donors typed differed by locus, with about 629-630 for A, B, C, DRB1 and DQB1, more than 500 for DQA1, 600 to 610 for DPA1, and some 450 for DPB1. Five DR-DQ haplotypes were handled as single units for association and clustering, since linkage in the cohort was strong. Among some 400 genotyped donors of the cohort, an average of around 240,000 unique TCR beta nucleotide sequences were sequenced per donor, approximately 20% of them non-productive. Study-wide conclusions, independent of this receptor: Some IMGT-functional V segments, including TRBV6-2 and TRBV6-3, could not be distinguished by the 87-base-pair reads and were therefore excluded. Sequencing depth was assumed to be roughly uniform across donors in the presence/absence analyses, though that assumption may not hold. A later analysis found that most CMV-associated TCR beta chains appeared HLA-restricted, with HLA associations seemingly driven largely by CMV exposure. According to a later genetic analysis, donors in an Asian-associated ancestry cluster had fewer N-insertions in productive TCRs than the approximately 650-donor mean. The authors suggested that the approach could potentially be generalized to other disease states and immunological phenotypes. Most TCR sequences were seen in very few donors, while some public TCRs were found in many individuals. Several of the top co-occurrence clusters appeared to be linked to parvovirus B19, influenza, CMV and Epstein-Barr virus, according to a later analysis. The study gave a list of under 200 TCR beta chains associated with cytomegalovirus. A further reported finding was that TCR beta sequences accurately predicted the HLA-A and HLA-B alleles for most subjects in the first cohort. In a later analysis, 16,951 TCR beta sequences were associated with specific HLA alleles at a false discovery rate of 0.05. In both the original and validation cohorts, the classifier was reported to diagnose cytomegalovirus status with high specificity and sensitivity. A later genetic analysis associated a missense DCLRE1C variant with V-gene and J-gene trimming of TCR beta chains, and an independent cohort replicated the association. An earlier analysis of some 560 of the donors showed that most TCR beta V segments appeared in productive rearrangements either about 90% or about 30% of the time, which broadly matched IMGT annotations. Correlated functional status among segregating V segments might reflect linkage disequilibrium, but an unknown experimental factor could not be ruled out. A group of highly shared sequence variants was considered likely to be a technical artifact of the sequencing pipeline. When HLA alleles, especially DR and DQ, strongly co-occurred, attributing TCR associations to individual alleles was difficult. In vitro tests confirmed that a few of the cytomegalovirus-associated TCR beta chains recognize cytomegalovirus antigens. Compared with equally common non-associated chains, HLA-associated TCR beta chains in a later analysis were more clonally expanded and had lower generation probabilities. Because some donors lacked HLA typing at each locus, the association tests relied only on the typed subset. Because counts were too low, about 17 rarely observed V segments, including chromosome 9 orphons, were excluded from the earlier analysis of 587 of the donors. In a later analysis, TCR association rates were found to vary across HLA loci, with the most associated TCRs seen for DRB1 alleles and the fewest for HLA-C alleles. The cohort was sequenced for TCR beta chains only, and without alpha or paired-chain data the features that could be detected were limited. Immune exposure information for the cohort was limited to CMV serostatus.

Libraries were constructed by the immunoSEQ multiplex PCR assay. For the multiplex PCR, a mixture combining 60 forward primers for TCR Vbeta segments and 13 reverse primers for TCR Jbeta segments was used. The CDR3 region of rearranged TCR beta genes was amplified from genomic DNA by a multiplex PCR assay. The Illumina HiSeq System was used to sequence the amplified TCR beta libraries as 87-base-pair reads. The paper's data handling went like this. Across the 670 or so repertoires, a later analysis counted 78 million or so unique TCR beta chains, 9 million to 14 million of which were shared by at least two donors. Raw reads were error-corrected and collapsed into unique sequences with a nearest-neighbor algorithm that merged closely related sequences to remove PCR and sequencing errors. To assign V, D and J gene segments, CDR3 sequences were aligned to IMGT reference sequences. For a sequence to be retained, at least a six-nucleotide match to both a V gene segment and a J gene segment was required. A rearrangement was called productive if the CDR3 had no stop codons and remained in frame with V and J, and every other rearrangement was called non-productive. CDR3 was defined according to IMGT convention as the region running from the second conserved V-encoded cysteine to the conserved J-encoded phenylalanine. In an earlier analysis of 500 to 650 of the donors, sequences lacking an unambiguous match to a single V gene segment were excluded. An earlier analysis of several hundred of the donors called V segments functional above 56.7% productive rearrangements and segregating when the between-donor standard deviation exceeded 5%. A statistical classification framework was built for diagnosing cytomegalovirus status from the catalog of TCR beta chain sequences. In a later analysis, V and J genes were assigned by comparing TCR nucleotide sequences against IMGT/GENE-DB human TR gene sequences. In a later analysis, CDR3 sequences and most-parsimonious VDJ recombination scenarios were assigned using the TCRdist pipeline. In a later analysis, each TCR beta chain was defined by its CDR3 amino acid sequence together with its V-gene family, and reads without a unique V-gene family were excluded. To address suspected cross-contamination and a sequencing artifact, a later analysis removed a few hundred highly shared, low-generation-probability nucleotide sequences. A later analysis calculated a clonal expansion index for each public chain from normalized within-repertoire ranks of inferred template counts. Generation probabilities in a later analysis came from a VDJ recombination model fitted to out-of-frame rearrangements, and those results were checked against IGoR. In a later analysis, TCR-TCR, TCR-HLA and TCR-CMV co-occurrence was scored with hypergeometric tests, and a repertoire-size bias correction was applied to TCR pairs. In a later analysis, false discovery rates were estimated by permuting HLA or CMV assignments 20 times. A later analysis grouped co-occurring TCRs with DBSCAN, adding TCRdist sequence similarity when clustering within HLA-allele-positive subsets. Co-occurrence clustering excluded repertoires with fewer than 30,000 or more than 120,000 public chains, plus five with anomalous nucleotide sharing. The source is immuneACCESS, and TCRdb retained only in-frame sequences with V and J called. Part of the clones is not carried over; for the studies checked, unresolved V genes explain less than half of this, and the remainder is unexplained. From that table come the V and J calls and clone size; the DNA was used to work out D and trimming. The sample yields about 83,000 clones; more than 60% were counted once. The top ten clones comprise 5% to 7% of the sample.

In total, approximately 700 healthy bone marrow donors made up the cohort. All cohort members were sampled while nominally healthy, although unrecorded immune exposures were likely present. The donor tested CMV seropositive, placing the donor among the 290 or so seropositive members of the cohort. Every donor gave a peripheral blood sample, and the peripheral blood mononuclear cells from that sample were used for TCR beta sequencing. The Qiagen DNeasy Blood Extraction Kit was used to extract genomic DNA from the blood cell samples. On this clone: No antigen is known for it. The sample holds no much larger clone one base away, and base qualities are not on file.

CDR1 SQVTM and CDR2 ANQGSEA were looked up in the germline V gene. Counted from cysteine to phenylalanine, this CDR3 has 14 amino acids. Only CDR3 DNA remains: 42 bases, in frame from the first base. At the junction V is shortened by 4 bases and J by 4 bases; bases outside the gene matches: 6. This chain joins TRBV29-1 to TRBJ2-3, with 9 middle bases fitting TRBD2. Sequencing was done on a sample of PBMCs. The sequence was obtained from a young man in good health and CMV-seropositive. The CDR3 region has the sequence CSVGGGRGADTQYF. The DNA is TGCAGCGTTGGGGGCGGGAGGGGGGCAGATACGCAGTATTTT.